These 18 T cell receptor beta chains were sequenced from one sample in a study of T cell responses to AZD1222 COVID-19 vaccine. Clones were sequenced by immunoSEQ multiplex PCR, and TCRdb holds only the in-frame ones, with some missing. The sample yields 210,000 or so clones, 85% to 95% seen once. Source: peripheral blood, taken on day 0 of MenACWY control vaccination. The receptors stem from an adult in good health.

This rearrangement joins TRBV7-2 to TRBJ2-3, with 13 bases fitting TRBD2. Germline CDR1 and CDR2: SGHTA and FQGNSA. The V gene end was trimmed by 2 bases and the J gene end by 5 bases; junction bases not matched to a gene: 4. The CDR3 loop spans 16 amino acids. Here the CDR3 reads CASSLQTSGGRDTQYF. In DNA, the CDR3 is TGTGCCAGCAGCTTACAGACTAGCGGGGGGCGAGATACGCAGTATTTT.

The chain carries TRBV4-1 and TRBJ1-4, with D perhaps TRBD1 (5 bases). Germline V lookup: CDR1 MGHRA, CDR2 YSYEKL. The CDR3 consists of 16 residues. Trimming stripped 2 bases from V and 8 bases from J, with 18 bases between. The CDR3 protein is CASSQSRDGGGEKLFF. The CDR3 DNA is TGCGCCAGCAGCCAATCTAGGGACGGGGGGGGAGAAAAACTGTTTTTT.

The chain is built from TRBV7-9 and TRBJ1-2; D unresolved. Trimming took off 1 base at V and 1 base at J, with 13 bases between the two ends. The CDR3 covers 16 residues. CDR1 and CDR2 from the germline V gene are SEHNR and FQNEAQ (reference sequence). CDR3 nucleotides: TGTGCCAGCAGCTTAGATAAGGTACAGTATAACTATGGCTACACCTTC. Translated, it gives CASSLDKVQYNYGYTF. The variable domain in full, with the rest retrieved from reference TRBV7-9 and TRBJ1-2, is DTGVSQNPRHKITKRGQNVTFRCDPISEHNRLYWYRQTLGQGPEFLTYFQNEAQLEKSRLLSDRFSAERPKGSFSTLEIQRTEQGDSAMYLCASSLDKVQYNYGYTFGSGTRLTVV.

The chain couples TRBV28 to TRBJ1-5; tentative D call: TRBD1 (5 bases). This CDR3 spans 15 amino acids. Looked up from germline, CDR1 is MDHEN and CDR2 is SYDVKM. The V gene lost 3 bases and the J gene lost 6 bases, with 15 bases spanning the gap. CDR3 DNA sequence: TGTGCCAGCAGTTTTTCGGTGGGGGGAGGTCAGCCCCAGCATTTT. As protein: CASSFSVGGGQPQHF.

This clone was seen a single time. J is TRBJ1-2 and V is TRBV19, with no clear D. The CDR3 covers 12 residues. The germline V gene has CDR1 LNHDA and CDR2 SQIVND (reference sequence). Trimming removed 7 bases from V and 2 bases from J, with 8 bases in between. CDR3 nucleotide sequence: TGTGCCAGTACCGGACGGAACTATGGCTACACCTTC. It specifies CASTGRNYGYTF.

The chain joins TRBV30 to TRBJ1-4; D is possibly TRBD1 (5 bases). The ends were cut back, 4 bases at V and 10 bases at J, with 16 bases in the middle. Germline loops: CDR1 GTSNPN, CDR2 SVGIG (reference sequence). The CDR3 sequence is 13 residues long. The CDR3 here is CAWIPGLGGKLFF. CDR3 DNA sequence: TGTGCCTGGATTCCGGGACTGGGGGGAAAACTGTTTTTT.

V and J are TRBV6-5 and TRBJ2-1, with D possibly matching TRBD2 (5 bases). Trimming pared 2 bases from V and 9 bases from J, leaving 14 bases between. The CDR3 totals 14 residues. CDR1 is MNHEY, CDR2 SVGAGI, per germline. DNA of the CDR3: TGTGCCAGCAGTTACAGTCTAGTGGGAGTTGAGCAGTTCTTC. Its translation: CASSYSLVGVEQFF.

The rearrangement uses TRBV6-5 and TRBJ1-3; D call uncertain. The CDR3 is 13 amino acids. V was pared by 6 bases and J by 1 base, with 7 bases between. Germline loops: CDR1 MNHEY, CDR2 SVGAGI. The CDR3, as DNA: TGTGCCAGCAGAGGGTATTCTGGAAACACCATATATTTT. Amino acid sequence: CASRGYSGNTIYF.

The V call is TRBV19, the J call TRBJ1-5, with D possibly TRBD1 on 5 matching bases. This CDR3 region has 15 residues. Germline lookup yields CDR1 LNHDA and CDR2 SQIVND (reference sequence). V lost 5 bases, J lost 5 bases, and 16 bases lay in between. The CDR3: CASSQGGGDHQPQHF. In DNA form, the CDR3 reads TGTGCCAGTAGTCAGGGCGGCGGCGATCATCAGCCCCAGCATTTT. The complete variable domain, with remaining parts taken from reference TRBV19 and TRBJ1-5, reads DGGITQSPKYLFRKEGQNVTLSCEQNLNHDAMYWYRQDPGQGLRLIYYSQIVNDFQKGDIAEGYSVSREKKESFPLTVTSAQKNPTAFYLCASSQGGGDHQPQHFGDGTRLSIL.

V and J are TRBV7-2 and TRBJ1-4; tentatively, D is TRBD1 (5 bases). Trimming stripped 5 bases from V and 8 bases from J, with 18 bases between. CDR3 size: 15 residues. Germline CDR1 is SGHTA and CDR2 is FQGNSA. The CDR3 sequence is CASSPQRGRGEKLFF. CDR3 nucleotides: TGTGCCAGCAGCCCCCAGCGGGGACGCGGGGAAAAACTGTTTTTT.

This rearrangement joins TRBV30 to TRBJ2-7; no reliable D call. Per the germline V gene, CDR1 is GTSNPN and CDR2 is SVGIG (reference sequence). CDR3 size: 11 residues. The V gene lost 2 bases and the J gene lost 6 bases, with 8 bases spanning the gap. The CDR3, as DNA: TGTGCCTGGAGTTGGTCGGTCGAGCAGTACTTC. Residues: CAWSWSVEQYF.

The chain joins TRBV7-3 to TRBJ2-3, with D possibly matching TRBD2 (6 bases). Trimming took 5 bases from V and 10 from J, leaving 13 bases between them. Germline V lookup: CDR1 SGHTA, CDR2 FQGTGA. The CDR3 sequence is 12 residues long. The CDR3 DNA is TGTGCCAGCAGCCGCGGGACCGAAGCGCAGTATTTT. Translated: CASSRGTEAQYF.

J is TRBJ1-5 and V is TRBV7-6; no clear D. The CDR3 is 14 amino acids. Germline CDR1 is SGHVS and CDR2 is FNYEAQ. V shed 5 bases and J shed 0 bases, with 8 bases lying between them. The CDR3 loop reads CASSIGISNQPQHF. The CDR3 region has the DNA TGTGCCAGCAGCATAGGAATTAGCAATCAGCCCCAGCATTTT.

In regard to this clone: At one end the junction does not follow the germline gene, possibly because of a read error. V gene TRBV6-1 combines with J gene TRBJ1-2, with 8 bases matching TRBD1. Per germline, CDR1 MNHNS and CDR2 SASEGT. The CDR3 consists of 15 residues. DNA for the CDR3: TGTGCCAGCACTGAAGGGGGCCAGGGGGCAGGAGGCTACACCTTC. Translating it yields CASTEGGQGAGGYTF.

This chain links TRBV27 with TRBJ1-4; D not resolved. The CDR3 has 14 amino acids. CDR1 is MNHEY and CDR2 is SMNVEV in the germline V gene (reference sequence). Trimming stripped 0 bases from V and 1 base from J, with 3 bases between. CDR3 region: CASSLSLTNEKLFF. As DNA, the CDR3 is TGTGCCAGCAGTTTATCGCTAACTAATGAAAAACTGTTTTTT.

The chain has TRBV6-6 and TRBJ1-1, with D perhaps TRBD1 (5 bases). Trimming removed 10 bases at V and 0 bases at J, with 12 bases between. The CDR3 covers 13 residues. Germline-derived CDR1 and CDR2 are MNHNY and SVGAGI (reference sequence). DNA for the CDR3: TGTGCCATGCGACAGTTCATGAACACTGAAGCTTTCTTT. Amino acids: CAMRQFMNTEAFF.

The rearrangement links TRBV28 to TRBJ2-2; D not resolved. Trimming took off 0 bases at V and 1 base at J, with 3 bases between the two ends. Germline CDR1 is MDHEN and CDR2 is SYDVKM. The CDR3 is 14 amino acids. The CDR3 DNA follows: TGTGCCAGCAGTTTATGGGGGAACACCGGGGAGCTGTTTTTT. Amino acids: CASSLWGNTGELFF. Variable domain in full (rest from reference TRBV28 and TRBJ2-2): DVKVTQSSRYLVKRTGEKVFLECVQDMDHENMFWYRQDPGLGLRLIYFSYDVKMKEKGDIPEGYSVSREKKERFSLILESASTNQTSMYLCASSLWGNTGELFFGEGSRLTVL.

This clone appeared once. Germline is not matched at one junction end, which may reflect a read error. The V and J genes are TRBV4-3 and TRBJ1-3, with D maybe TRBD1 (5 bases). The CDR3 runs to 14 residues. Germline V gives CDR1 LGHNA, CDR2 YSLEER. CDR3 coding DNA: TGCGCCAGCAGGCAAGTGGGGCGAGGAAACACCATATATTTT. This codes for CASRQVGRGNTIYF.